This T cell receptor beta chain was recovered during a study of T-cell memory formation after mild COVID-19. With respect to this clonotype: What it binds is not known.

UMIs and sample barcodes were carried by the TCR alpha and TCR beta cDNA libraries that 5'RACE produced using constant-segment primers. Each CDR3 protein gets one entry after TCRdb re-called the 5' RACE reads with MiXCR. The sample yields under 450,000 distinct CDR3 sequences, around 20% seen once. With 5 bases removed from V and 4 bases from J, the gap between germline ends came to 14 bases. Germline-derived CDR1 and CDR2 are MDHEN and SYDVKM. This CDR3 is 14 amino acids long. Findings and caveats of the study: Mainly in CM and EM were contracting CD4+ clones; CD8+ were in EMRA.

V usage is TRBV28 and J usage is TRBJ1-2; D is uncertain. Sequencing input: PBMCs or a T cell subset sorted from them (not recorded which). The source is a man younger than 30 who had mild COVID-19 (a few samples of this study predate the infection). Cell type and time point are not known. CDR3 in amino acids: CASSQDPKGYGYTF. The CDR3 bases are TGTGCCAGCAGTCAAGACCCAAAAGGCTATGGCTACACCTTC.